This T cell receptor (beta chain) was recorded in a study of blood T cell repertoires in COVID-19. This table comes from immunoSEQ multiplex PCR, and its TCRdb copy is limited to in-frame clones, with some not included. Here the sample spans around 49,000 clones, around 73% being singletons. The CDR3 consists of 16 residues. Germline loops: CDR1 MNHNS, CDR2 SASEGT. Trimming left V 1 base short and J 0 bases short, with 12 bases between. Sequenced input: PBMCs or T cells enriched from blood (not recorded which). The V gene is TRBV6-1, the J gene TRBJ2-5; a weak D match, TRBD2 (6 bases). The receptor was isolated from a woman aged 45 to 65 with acute COVID-19. This CDR3 is CASSEGAGLHQETQYF. DNA for the CDR3: TGTGCCAGCAGTGAAGGGGCGGGGCTGCACCAAGAGACCCAGTACTTC.